These 24 T cell receptor beta chains came from one sample sequenced in a study of CXCR3-negative and CXCR3-positive naive CD8 T cells. Overall study results and limits: TRB CDR3 hydrophobicity was greater in CXCR3-positive naive cells than in CXCR3-negative naive cells.

These receptors' targets are unknown. Via 5' RACE with UMI labels, TRB cDNA libraries were prepared. Following a re-call of the 5' RACE reads, TCRdb has one entry per CDR3 protein and lacks DNA. The sample's table shows some 150,000 distinct CDR3 sequences. Sequencing used naive CXCR3+ CD8+ T cells from blood. Subset meaning: CD45RO-CCR7+CD27+CD95- naive CD8+ T cells expressing CXCR3 (TNR3+). These receptors were taken from a human donor in good health. Some clones in this sample may be carry-over from other donors' samples.

The rearrangement uses TRBV5-1 and TRBJ2-2; TCRdb gives TRBD2 as the D gene, but with no DNA this cannot be confirmed. This CDR3 spans 15 amino acids. Germline V gene sequence: CDR1 SGHRS, CDR2 YFSETQ. The CDR3 loop reads CASSPRRQNTGELFF.

The chain employs TRBV4-3 and TRBJ2-5; the TCRdb D gene call, TRBD2, has no DNA to confirm it. This CDR3 spans 16 amino acids. In germline, CDR1 is LGHNA, CDR2 YSLEER. CDR3 residues: CASSQETSGGGETQYF.

The chain links TRBV5-1 to TRBJ2-3; TCRdb picks TRBD2, but there is no DNA to check that call. Germline V gives CDR1 SGHRS, CDR2 YFSETQ. This CDR3 contains 15 residues. CDR3 amino acids: CASRPEAIAADTQYF.

V is TRBV20-1 and J is TRBJ1-1. Germline V gives CDR1 DFQATT, CDR2 SNEGSKA (reference sequence). The CDR3 contains 12 residues. CDR3: CSARGEGAEAFF.

The CDR3 sequence: CASSLGEARSYEQYF. J is TRBJ2-7 and V is TRBV7-9; absent DNA, TCRdb's TRBD2 call cannot be checked. Germline CDR1 and CDR2: SEHNR and FQNEAQ (reference sequence). CDR3 length equals 15 residues.

This chain joins TRBV4-1 and TRBJ1-4. This CDR3 has 13 amino acids. In germline, CDR1 is MGHRA, CDR2 YSYEKL. The CDR3 sequence: CASRLSGDEKLFF.

The chain employs TRBV27 and TRBJ2-5; TCRdb names TRBD1, which stays unverified in the absence of DNA. The germline CDR1 and CDR2 sequences are MNHEY and SMNVEV (reference sequence). The CDR3 is made up of 16 amino acids. The CDR3 sequence is CASSRGAQMFQETQYF.

J is TRBJ2-1 and V is TRBV28; TCRdb outputs TRBD2, but without DNA this stays unchecked. Germline V CDR1 and CDR2: MDHEN, SYDVKM. The CDR3 consists of 16 residues. The CDR3 spells CASKRRTSGVYNEQFF.

The rearrangement uses TRBV4-1 and TRBJ2-1; the D call of TRBD1 rests on TCRdb alone, since no DNA is present to check it. The CDR3 consists of 14 residues. Germline CDR1 is MGHRA and CDR2 is YSYEKL. CDR3 in amino acids: CASSQRAGDHEQFF.

This chain links TRBV13 with TRBJ2-7; TCRdb's D call of TRBD2 is untestable without DNA. The CDR3 has 15 residues. From germline, CDR1 is PRHDT and CDR2 FYEKMQ (reference sequence). The CDR3 sequence is CASSPSDSETYEQYF. The full variable domain, its missing parts supplied by reference TRBV13 and TRBJ2-7, is AAGVIQSPRHLIKEKRETATLKCYPIPRHDTVYWYQQGPGQDPQFLISFYEKMQSDKGSIPDRFSAQQFSDYHSELNMSSLELGDSALYFCASSPSDSETYEQYFGPGTRLTVT.

The genes are TRBV27 and TRBJ1-2; TCRdb names TRBD1, which stays unverified in the absence of DNA. Per the germline V gene, CDR1 is MNHEY and CDR2 is SMNVEV (reference sequence). The length of the CDR3 is 17 residues. CDR3: CASSLISGQLLLYGYTF.

The gene calls are TRBV6-2 or TRBV6-3 and TRBJ2-2; TCRdb reports TRBD1, a call that lacks DNA to check it against. Looked up from germline, CDR1 is MNHEY and CDR2 is SVGEGT. This CDR3 has 17 residues. CDR3: CASRLFRAGTNTGELFF.

This rearrangement joins TRBV29-1 to TRBJ2-2. Germline CDR1 SQVTM, CDR2 ANQGSEA. The CDR3 length is 12 residues. Here the CDR3 reads CSVGVSTGELFF.

The rearrangement joins TRBV20-1 to TRBJ2-1. CDR3 length equals 15 residues. CDR1 is DFQATT and CDR2 is SNEGSKA in the germline V gene (reference sequence). CDR3 residues: CSARDRSISYNEQFF.

The genes are TRBV4-2 and TRBJ1-2; absent DNA, TCRdb's TRBD1 call cannot be checked. The length of the CDR3 is 16 residues. Germline V gene sequence: CDR1 LGHNA, CDR2 YNFKEQ. The CDR3 protein is CASSQEGQGGNYGYTF.

This chain connects TRBV1 to TRBJ2-5; the TCRdb call, TRBD1, lacks DNA for checking. TRBV1 is annotated as a pseudogene. The CDR3 runs 14 residues. The CDR3 sequence is CTSSQGRGQETQYF.

The chain uses TRBV28 and TRBJ2-5; absent DNA, TCRdb's TRBD1 call cannot be checked. CDR1 MDHEN and CDR2 SYDVKM come from the germline V gene. This CDR3 has 15 residues. The CDR3 sequence: CASRETGEGTETQYF.

The chain has TRBV28 and TRBJ1-6; TCRdb's D call, TRBD1, is unchecked because there is no DNA. Germline CDR1 and CDR2: MDHEN and SYDVKM. CDR3 length: 13 residues. This chain's CDR3 is CASSSTGTSPLHF.

The chain links TRBV23-1 to TRBJ2-7; TCRdb picks TRBD2, but there is no DNA to check that call. TRBV23-1 is recorded as an ORF, its role being uncertain. The CDR3 loop spans 15 amino acids. Here the CDR3 reads CASSHKDGREDEQYF.

V is TRBV12-3 or TRBV12-4 and J is TRBJ2-2; TCRdb's D gene call, TRBD1, goes unchecked for lack of DNA. This CDR3 region has 12 residues. The chain's CDR3 is CASSQGGGELFF.

The chain joins TRBV21-1 to TRBJ2-7; TCRdb gives TRBD1 as the D gene, but with no DNA this cannot be confirmed. TRBV21-1 is a recognized pseudogene. The CDR3 totals 17 residues. CDR3 in amino acids: CASSKRRYRVGLYEQYF.

The chain joins TRBV29-1 to TRBJ2-2; absent DNA, TCRdb's TRBD2 call cannot be checked. Germline assignment: CDR1 SQVTM and CDR2 ANQGSEA. CDR3 length: 16 residues. CDR3 sequence: CSVEGATGLAEGELFF.

The chain recombines TRBV23-1 with TRBJ2-1; TCRdb lists TRBD1, though no DNA is available to test this call. TRBV23-1 is classed as an ORF, of uncertain function. This CDR3 comprises 19 residues. This CDR3 reads CASLTQRLGPGQGGNQQFF.

The chain uses TRBV23-1 and TRBJ2-1; checking the TCRdb D call of TRBD2 is not possible without DNA. TRBV23-1 is known as an ORF, though its function is uncertain. This CDR3 region has 14 residues. The CDR3 sequence: CASSQTLAWDEQFF.